These 28 T cell receptor beta chains were all obtained from the same sample, sequenced in a study of shared clonotypes between healthy human individuals. Method: immunoSEQ multiplex PCR; TCRdb's copy keeps in-frame clones and lacks some. The data contain over 850,000 clones, about 84% of them singletons. Sequencing was done on a sample of memory CD4+ T cells from PBMCs. The subset denotes: CD45RA-negative fraction. The source of these receptors is a man aged 18 to 29 in good health. Some clones in this sample may be carry-over from other donors' samples.

The chain carries TRBV7-2 and TRBJ1-4; D is uncertain. From germline, CDR1 is SGHTA and CDR2 FQGNSA. Trimming left V 1 base short and J 7 bases short, with 10 bases between. The CDR3 length is 14 residues. The DNA of the CDR3 is TGTGCCAGCAGCTTAGTCCCTGGAGGTGAAAAACTGTTTTTT. It encodes CASSLVPGGEKLFF.

This clone showed up just a few times. The chain has TRBV6-1 and TRBJ2-4; no firm D call. The germline V gene has CDR1 MNHNS and CDR2 SASEGT. Deletions cut 6 bases from V and 0 bases from J, with 12 bases between. This CDR3 region has 15 residues. The CDR3 nucleotides read TGTGCCAGCAGAACTTGGGTCCTAGCCAAAAACATTCAGTACTTC. Protein: CASRTWVLAKNIQYF.

The chain links TRBV13 to TRBJ2-7, with D perhaps TRBD1 or TRBD2 (5 bases each). Germline CDR1 is PRHDT and CDR2 is FYEKMQ (reference sequence). The germline V and J ends were trimmed by 2 bases and 0 bases, with 17 bases remaining between them. This CDR3 region has 17 residues. CDR3 nucleotide sequence: TGTGCCAGCAGCTTACTGTCCATGGGGGTGAGCTCCTACGAGCAGTACTTC. It yields the protein CASSLLSMGVSSYEQYF.

This clone was seen a single time. This sequence joins TRBV2 and TRBJ2-2; possible D gene TRBD1, 6 bases. The germline gives CDR1 SNHLY, CDR2 FYNNEI. Between the trimmed V and J ends, which lost 5 bases and 4 bases, there was a span of 11 bases. This CDR3 region has 14 residues. The CDR3 is CASSRQAGTGELFF. CDR3 DNA sequence: TGTGCCAGCAGTAGACAGGCCGGCACCGGGGAGCTGTTTTTT. Looking up the rest from reference TRBV2 and TRBJ2-2 gives the full variable domain: EPEVTQTPSHQVTQMGQEVILRCVPISNHLYFYWYRQILGQKVEFLVSFYNNEISEKSEIFDDQFSVERPDGSNFTLKIRSTKLEDSAMYFCASSRQAGTGELFFGEGSRLTVL.

A word on this clone: This likely traces to a read error, being one base from a far larger clone. V is TRBV5-6 and J is TRBJ1-4; D not resolved. CDR3 length equals 12 residues. Germline values: CDR1 SGHDT, CDR2 YYEEEE. The CDR3 DNA reads as TGTGTCAGCAGCTCAACTAATGAAAAACTGTTTTTT. Its protein is CVSSSTNEKLFF.

This clone came up a few times. The chain carries TRBV2 and TRBJ2-1; D gene ambiguous. Germline values: CDR1 SNHLY, CDR2 FYNNEI. V gave up 3 bases and J gave up 2 bases, with 8 bases separating them. This CDR3 contains 14 residues. For the CDR3, the DNA is TGTGCCAGCAGTGACGACCTCCCCTACAATGAGCAGTTCTTC. Translating it yields CASSDDLPYNEQFF.

This clone has more than one count but fewer than ten. The chain recombines TRBV29-1 with TRBJ1-1, with 11 bases lining up with TRBD1. Germline CDR1 SQVTM, CDR2 ANQGSEA. CDR3 size: 13 residues. Trimming at V came to 6 bases and at J to 6 bases, leaving 6 bases not matched to a gene. CDR3 sequence reads: CSVMGQGDAEAFF. CDR3 DNA sequence: TGCAGCGTGATGGGACAGGGGGACGCTGAAGCTTTCTTT.

The rearrangement links TRBV5-1 to TRBJ2-5, with 7 bases fitting TRBD1. J gave up 7 bases and V 4 bases, and 10 bases lay outside the gene matches. This CDR3 has 14 residues. Per germline, CDR1 SGHRS and CDR2 YFSETQ. CDR3 protein: CASSLQTGPRTQYF. The CDR3 DNA sequence: TGCGCCAGCAGCCTTCAGACAGGGCCCCGGACCCAGTACTTC.

The chain links TRBV18 to TRBJ2-7; D is ambiguous. CDR1 KGHSH and CDR2 LQKENI come from the germline V gene. Between the trimmed V and J ends, which lost 4 bases and 0 bases, there was a span of 7 bases. The CDR3 runs to 13 residues. Written as DNA, the CDR3 is TGTGCCAGCTCACAAGGGTTCTCCTACGAGCAGTACTTC. It yields the protein CASSQGFSYEQYF.

The gene calls are TRBV6-1 and TRBJ1-1; 7 nucleotides align to TRBD1. The CDR3 covers 17 residues. Germline V lookup: CDR1 MNHNS, CDR2 SASEGT. Trimming cost V 4 bases and J 4 bases; bases outside gene matches: 15. CDR3 amino acids: CASSGVGRGLRTTEAFF. The CDR3 nucleotides read TGTGCCAGCAGTGGAGTAGGCAGGGGGTTGAGAACCACTGAAGCTTTCTTT.

This clone was picked up one time. The chain recombines TRBV5-6 with TRBJ2-7, with D uncertain. The CDR3 runs to 12 residues. Germline V gives CDR1 SGHDT, CDR2 YYEEEE. V lost 4 bases and J lost 4, with 9 bases in between. The CDR3 loop reads CASSLLGYEQYF. The CDR3 DNA reads TGTGCCAGCAGCCTTCTCGGATACGAGCAGTACTTC.

This chain uses TRBV7-6 with TRBJ2-5; D is unresolved. The J call may be mistaken, given a closer DNA end match to TRBJ2-7. The CDR3 is 14 amino acids. The germline gives CDR1 SGHVS, CDR2 FNYEAQ. CDR3 region: CASSLEASSYEQYF. The CDR3 DNA reads as TGTGCCAGCAGCTTAGAAGCCAGCTCCTACGAGCAGTACTTC.

The V call is TRBV7-9, the J call TRBJ1-1; 9 bases are shared with TRBD1. V dropped 5 bases and J dropped 11; count of bases not matched to a gene: 3. Germline V gene data show CDR1 as SEHNR and CDR2 as FQNEAQ (reference sequence). The CDR3 extends over 11 amino acids. CDR3 in DNA: TGTGCCAGCAGCAAAGGACAGGGGGCTTTCTTT. Translating it yields CASSKGQGAFF. Looking up the rest from reference TRBV7-9 and TRBJ1-1 gives the full variable domain: DTGVSQNPRHKITKRGQNVTFRCDPISEHNRLYWYRQTLGQGPEFLTYFQNEAQLEKSRLLSDRFSAERPKGSFSTLEIQRTEQGDSAMYLCASSKGQGAFFGQGTRLTVV.

The chain combines TRBV5-1 with TRBJ2-7; 9 bases map to TRBD2. Germline V CDR1 and CDR2: SGHRS, YFSETQ. V shed 4 bases, J shed 2 bases, and the junction held 4 bases outside the gene matches. CDR3 size: 14 residues. CDR3 DNA sequence: TGCGCCAGCAGCCCAGCGGGAGGCGCCTACGAGCAGTACTTC. Protein: CASSPAGGAYEQYF.

The J gene is TRBJ2-2, the V gene TRBV4-2; possibly TRBD1 for D (5 bases). This CDR3 has 13 residues. Trimming removed 4 bases at V and 5 bases at J, with 8 bases between. The germline V gene encodes CDR1 LGHNA and CDR2 YNFKEQ. For the CDR3, the DNA is TGTGCCAGCAGCCGACAGAATACCGGGGAGCTGTTTTTT. The encoded protein is CASSRQNTGELFF.

V usage is TRBV2 and J usage is TRBJ1-2, with D maybe TRBD1 (6 bases). This CDR3 region has 14 residues. Trimming left V 8 bases short and J 6 bases short, with 19 bases between. CDR1 and CDR2 from the germline V gene are SNHLY and FYNNEI. CDR3 residues: CASQPQGRTNGYTF. CDR3 in DNA: TGTGCCAGCCAGCCCCAGGGGAGGACAAATGGCTACACCTTC. The complete variable domain, with remaining parts taken from reference TRBV2 and TRBJ1-2, reads EPEVTQTPSHQVTQMGQEVILRCVPISNHLYFYWYRQILGQKVEFLVSFYNNEISEKSEIFDDQFSVERPDGSNFTLKIRSTKLEDSAMYFCASQPQGRTNGYTFGSGTRLTVV.

The chain couples TRBV4-1 to TRBJ2-1, with 9 bases fitting TRBD2. CDR3 length: 14 amino acids. Germline values: CDR1 MGHRA, CDR2 YSYEKL. The J segment lost 2 bases and the V segment lost 8 bases, leaving 4 bases of the junction unmatched. CDR3 nucleotide sequence: TGCGCCAGCGCACTAGCGGGCGCCTACAATGAGCAGTTCTTC. The encoded protein is CASALAGAYNEQFF.

CDR3: CATSSTGGLPTAQYF. CDR3 nucleotides: TGTGCCACCAGCTCGACAGGGGGCCTGCCTACGGCCCAGTACTTC. The V gene is TRBV15, the J gene TRBJ2-5; 10 positions agree with TRBD1. In germline, CDR1 is LNHNV, CDR2 YYDKDF (reference sequence). The CDR3 has 15 amino acids. With 5 bases clipped from V and 9 bases from J, the junction kept 12 bases outside the gene matches.

The chain joins TRBV7-2 to TRBJ2-7; 7 nucleotides match TRBD1. This CDR3 is built from 14 residues. With V trimmed by 4 bases and J by 2 bases, 5 bases remained unmatched. Germline CDR1 and CDR2: SGHTA and FQGNSA. The CDR3 loop is CASSSRDRTYEQYF. CDR3 DNA sequence: TGTGCCAGCAGCTCCCGGGACAGAACCTACGAGCAGTACTTC.

The chain carries TRBV15 and TRBJ2-7; TRBD1 aligns across 9 bases. Unmatched junction bases numbered 6, after V lost 5 bases and J lost 1 base. Germline CDR1 reads LNHNV; CDR2 reads YYDKDF (reference sequence). The CDR3 is 15 residues long. The CDR3 DNA reads TGTGCCACCAGCCGGACAGGGGTTCCATCCTACGAGCAGTACTTC. Protein product: CATSRTGVPSYEQYF.

This chain links TRBV7-3 with TRBJ2-3; no reliable D call. The CDR3 has 14 amino acids. V was clipped by 5 bases and J by 5 bases, with 14 bases between them. The V gene's germline CDR1 is SGHTA and CDR2 FQGTGA. The CDR3 DNA follows: TGTGCCAGCAGCCCAAGTCCCCACGGAGATACGCAGTATTTT. Translation gives CASSPSPHGDTQYF. Full variable domain (outside the CDR3, taken from reference TRBV7-3 and TRBJ2-3): GAGVSQTPSNKVTEKGKYVELRCDPISGHTALYWYRQSLGQGPEFLIYFQGTGAADDSGLPNDRFFAVRPEGSVSTLKIQRTERGDSAVYLCASSPSPHGDTQYFGPGTRLTVL.

For this clone: The sample holds other DNA sequences that translate to the same CDR3. The chain carries TRBV9 and TRBJ1-1, with unresolved D. The CDR3 loop spans 13 amino acids. Germline CDR1 is SGDLS and CDR2 is YYNGEE. V shed 3 bases and J shed 0 bases, with 6 bases lying between them. In nucleotides, the CDR3 is TGTGCCAGCAGCGCTAATTTGAACACTGAAGCTTTCTTT. Translated, it gives CASSANLNTEAFF.

This clone appeared once. The gene calls are TRBV6-1 and TRBJ1-5; 8 bases align to TRBD1. V lost 11 bases and J lost 3; bases outside the gene matches: 6. The CDR3 has 13 amino acids. Germline V gives CDR1 MNHNS, CDR2 SASEGT. The chain's CDR3 is CAGGQEINQPQHF. DNA of the CDR3: TGTGCCGGGGGACAGGAGATCAATCAGCCCCAGCATTTT.

The chain combines TRBV19 with TRBJ2-2; 13 bases align to TRBD2. The CDR3 is 15 residues long. V lost 7 bases, J lost 5 bases, and 4 bases stayed unmatched. Germline V gives CDR1 LNHDA, CDR2 SQIVND (reference sequence). The DNA of the CDR3 is TGTGCCAGTATCGGACTAGCGGGAGTTACCGGGGAGCTGTTTTTT. This translates into CASIGLAGVTGELFF. Based on the CDR3 plus reference TRBV19 and TRBJ2-2, the full variable domain is DGGITQSPKYLFRKEGQNVTLSCEQNLNHDAMYWYRQDPGQGLRLIYYSQIVNDFQKGDIAEGYSVSREKKESFPLTVTSAQKNPTAFYLCASIGLAGVTGELFFGEGSRLTVL.

The chain couples TRBV11-2 to TRBJ2-1; no firm D call. CDR3 length equals 14 residues. Trimming shortened V by 0 bases and J by 4 bases, and 7 bases separated the two germline ends. Germline CDR1 and CDR2: SGHAT and FQNNGV. The CDR3 is CASSLEGGYNEQFF. As DNA, the CDR3 is TGTGCCAGCAGCTTAGAGGGCGGATACAATGAGCAGTTCTTC.

The rearrangement joins TRBV5-1 to TRBJ2-7; tentatively, D is TRBD1 or TRBD2 (6 bases each). Trimming shortened V by 5 bases and J by 5 bases, and 17 bases separated the two germline ends. Germline V gene lookup returns CDR1 SGHRS and CDR2 YFSETQ. The CDR3 sequence is 14 residues long. The CDR3 region is CASRPSGAIDEQYF. The CDR3 nucleotides are TGCGCCAGCAGACCATCGGGGGCAATCGACGAGCAGTACTTC.

The chain joins TRBV5-1 to TRBJ1-2; possibly TRBD1 for D (5 bases). From germline, CDR1 is SGHRS and CDR2 YFSETQ. CDR3 length: 14 amino acids. Trimming took 0 bases from V and 3 from J, leaving 9 bases between them. The CDR3 bases are TGCGCCAGCAGCTTGGTTGGCAGGGACTATGGCTACACCTTC. Amino acid sequence: CASSLVGRDYGYTF.

The genes are TRBV19 and TRBJ1-2, with D unclear. The length of the CDR3 is 13 residues. V was cut by 4 bases and J by 7 bases, with 13 bases left in between. Germline CDR1 reads LNHDA; CDR2 reads SQIVND (reference sequence). CDR3 coding DNA: TGTGCCAGTAGTACCGACACCCAGCGTGGCTACACCTTC. Encoded protein: CASSTDTQRGYTF.